This is a list of T cell receptor beta chains from one sample in a study of OX40 agonist ivuxolimab in advanced cancers. Using immunoSEQ multiplex PCR, the repertoire was profiled, and TCRdb retains in-frame clones only, with some absent. The repertoire includes about 69,000 clones, just over 90% of them detected once, and just under 0.3% sits in the top ten. Specimen: CD4+ or CD8+ T cells sorted from blood, collected in a trial of the OX40 agonist ivuxolimab. These receptor sequences come from an adult with an advanced solid tumor such as melanoma, head and neck, liver or kidney cancer. The CDR3 runs from the conserved cysteine through the conserved F or W. The D gene is left open where the match is weak. Size values are once, few and many counts, or a class for expanded clones, and some rows have none.

D,V,J,size,DNA,CDR3
.,TRBV5-8,TRBJ1-3,.,TGTGCCAGCAGCTCAAGGGCCAGGGCGAGCTCTGGAAACACCATATATTTT,CASSSRARASSGNTIYF
TRBD1,TRBV5-1,TRBJ2-6,.,TGCGCCAGCAGCTCACAACAGGGGGCATCTGGGGCCAACGTCCTGACTTTC,CASSSQQGASGANVLTF
.,TRBV19,TRBJ1-5,.,TGTGCCAGTAGTATGGAGAATCATAATCAGCCCCAGCATTTT,CASSMENHNQPQHF
TRBD2,TRBV10-3,TRBJ2-1,.,TGTGCCATCAGTAGGGGTACTAGCGGGGTAAACAATGAGCAGTTCTTC,CAISRGTSGVNNEQFF
TRBD1,TRBV19,TRBJ2-3,.,TGTGCCAGTAGTATTGAACAGGGGGTTGGAGATACGCAGTATTTT,CASSIEQGVGDTQYF
TRBD2,TRBV19,TRBJ2-1,.,TGTGCCAGTAGTACAGCGGGAGTTTTCTACAATGAGCAGTTCTTC,CASSTAGVFYNEQFF
TRBD2,TRBV9,TRBJ2-2,.,TGTGCCAGCGGCGTAGGGGCTAGCGGCACCGGGGAGCTGTTTTTT,CASGVGASGTGELFF
.,TRBV9,TRBJ1-2,.,TGTGCCAGCAGCGCCACAGGGTTATACGGCTACACCTTC,CASSATGLYGYTF
.,TRBV28,TRBJ2-4,.,TGTGCCAGCAGTTTAGCGAGGGGACTGATAAACATTCAGTACTTC,CASSLARGLINIQYF
.,TRBV11-1,TRBJ2-7,.,TGTGCCAGCAGCTTAGATGGCGGCCTCAGGGGATCCTACGAGCAGTACTTC,CASSLDGGLRGSYEQYF
.,TRBV4-2,TRBJ2-7,once,TGTGCCAGCAGCCAAGCTCCGGAAAGCTCCTACGAGCAGTACTTC,CASSQAPESSYEQYF
TRBD1,TRBV12-5,TRBJ2-5,.,TGTGCTAGTGGTCGGGGACAGGGGAATGGAGAGACCCAGTACTTC,CASGRGQGNGETQYF
TRBD2,TRBV10-1,TRBJ2-1,.,TGCGCCAGCAGTGGTCTAGCGGGAGGTCGATACAATGAGCAGTTCTTC,CASSGLAGGRYNEQFF
TRBD2,TRBV5-1,TRBJ2-3,.,TGCGCCAGCAGCGCGTGGGGGACTACCTCCACAGATACGCAGTATTTT,CASSAWGTTSTDTQYF
.,TRBV27,TRBJ2-2,.,TGTGCCAGCAGTTTAGGGGGGAGCCCGGGCGCCGGGGAGCTGTTTTTT,CASSLGGSPGAGELFF
.,TRBV29-1,TRBJ1-1,few,TGCAGCGTTGAGGGTCAGTTGAACACTGAAGCTTTCTTT,CSVEGQLNTEAFF
.,TRBV4-1,TRBJ1-2,.,TGCGCCAGCAGCCAAGCGGGGCGGGGGGGAAGCTACACCTTC,CASSQAGRGGSYTF
.,TRBV19,TRBJ2-7,.,TGTGCCAGTAGCTCTACGGACTCCTACGAGCAGTACTTC,CASSSTDSYEQYF
.,TRBV19,TRBJ1-1,.,TGTGCCAGTAGCCCCGTTGGCAGGAACACTGAAGCTTTCTTT,CASSPVGRNTEAFF
TRBD2,TRBV19,TRBJ2-3,.,TGTGCCAGTATAGCGGGAGGCACAGATACGCAGTATTTT,CASIAGGTDTQYF
TRBD2,TRBV28,TRBJ2-6,.,TGTGCCAGCACCCCCGGGGGACTAGCGGGAGCTGGGGCCAACGTCCTGACTTTC,CASTPGGLAGAGANVLTF
.,TRBV28,TRBJ1-5,.,TGTGCCAGCAGCCCCCCGGCCGGGACAAATAGCAATCAGCCCCAGCATTTT,CASSPPAGTNSNQPQHF
.,TRBV29-1,TRBJ1-4,.,TGCAGCGCGGGATCAACTAATGAAAAACTGTTTTTT,CSAGSTNEKLFF
.,TRBV2,TRBJ2-7,.,TGTGCCAGCAGGGAATTTCGGGAGACTGTCGAGCAGTACTTC,CASREFRETVEQYF
.,TRBV18,TRBJ2-5,few,TGTGCCAGCTCACCACCGAGCCAAGAGACCCAGTACTTC,CASSPPSQETQYF
.,TRBV9,TRBJ2-7,.,TGTGCCAGCAGCCGGACACCAGTCAGCGCAGAGGAGCAGTACTTC,CASSRTPVSAEEQYF
TRBD2,TRBV5-1,TRBJ2-7,.,TGCGCCAGCAGCTATACCCTTTCTAGCGGGACTTCCTACGAGCAGTACTTC,CASSYTLSSGTSYEQYF
.,TRBV28,TRBJ2-7,few,TGTGCCAGCAGTTTTGTCCGGGGCTACGAGCAGTACTTC,CASSFVRGYEQYF
.,TRBV7-8,TRBJ2-7,.,TGTGCCAGCAGCTTGGGACGGAGGAGCTCCTACGAGCAGTACTTC,CASSLGRRSSYEQYF
TRBD1,TRBV7-2,TRBJ1-2,.,TGTGCCAGCAGCGGGGACAGGGCTAACTATGGCTACACCTTC,CASSGDRANYGYTF
.,TRBV7-9,TRBJ2-5,.,TGTGCCAGCAGCCACAGGGCGCAGAGCCAAGAGACCCAGTACTTC,CASSHRAQSQETQYF
.,TRBV10-2,TRBJ1-1,.,TGCGCCAGCACCAAACCCTCGGCAGCCCGATCGAACACTGAAGCTTTCTTT,CASTKPSAARSNTEAFF
.,TRBV15,TRBJ1-1,.,TGTGCCACCAGCTTTGGCAACAGGAACACTGAAGCTTTCTTT,CATSFGNRNTEAFF
.,TRBV10-3,TRBJ2-3,.,TGTGCCATCAGTGATTTCCGGGTAGATGGCACAGATACGCAGTATTTT,CAISDFRVDGTDTQYF
.,TRBV18,TRBJ2-3,.,TGTGCCAGCTCACCACCTAGCACAGATACGCAGTATTTT,CASSPPSTDTQYF
.,TRBV7-9,TRBJ1-1,.,TGTGCCAGCAGCCCTCAGACAGGGAACACTGAAGCTTTCTTT,CASSPQTGNTEAFF
.,TRBV28,TRBJ2-5,.,TGTGCCAGCAGGGCTGGGGGGGGGCGCGGAGGCCAAGAGACCCAGTACTTC,CASRAGGGRGGQETQYF
.,TRBV5-4,TRBJ2-7,.,TGTGCCAGCAGCTTGGTAGGCGGCTACGAGCAGTACTTC,CASSLVGGYEQYF
.,TRBV10-3,TRBJ1-1,once,TGTGCCCTCAGACCCGCGGGGATGAACACTGAAGCTTTCTTT,CALRPAGMNTEAFF
.,TRBV28,TRBJ2-3,once,TGTGCCAGCAGAAATAACCGGGCTGGAGGGCGGGGAGATACGCAGTATTTT,CASRNNRAGGRGDTQYF
TRBD2,TRBV10-3,TRBJ2-5,.,TGTGCCATCAGTAAAACTAGCGGCCAAGAGACCCAGTACTTC,CAISKTSGQETQYF
TRBD1,TRBV2,TRBJ1-1,.,TGTGCCAGCAGTGATCCCCCGACAGGGGGAAGGAACACTGAAGCTTTCTTT,CASSDPPTGGRNTEAFF
TRBD2,TRBV5-1,TRBJ2-1,.,TGCGCCAGCAGCTTTGGTACTAGCGGGAAGAGCTCCTACAATGAGCAGTTCTTC,CASSFGTSGKSSYNEQFF
.,TRBV2,TRBJ2-7,once,TGTGCCAGCAGCCGCCCGGCCGGGGTAGGCTACGAGCAGTACTTC,CASSRPAGVGYEQYF
TRBD2,TRBV15,TRBJ2-7,.,TGTGCCACCAGCAGAGATGCGACTAGCGGGAGATACGAGCAGTACTTC,CATSRDATSGRYEQYF
.,TRBV21-1,TRBJ2-5,.,TGTGCCAGCAGCAAAGTTGTTACGGGGGACCAAGAGACCCAGTACTTC,CASSKVVTGDQETQYF
.,TRBV6-5,TRBJ1-1,.,TGTGCCAGCAGCCGGTCCCGTAACACTGAAGCTTTCTTT,CASSRSRNTEAFF
TRBD2,TRBV19,TRBJ2-3,.,TGTGCCAGCCGGACTAGCGGCTACACAGATACGCAGTATTTT,CASRTSGYTDTQYF
.,TRBV7-6,TRBJ2-1,.,TGTGCCAGCAGCCCGAGGGCGTTCAATGAGCAGTTCTTC,CASSPRAFNEQFF
TRBD1,TRBV19,TRBJ1-4,.,TGTGCCAGTAGAAGACAGGGGGGAGGGGAAAAACTGTTTTTT,CASRRQGGGEKLFF
TRBD1,TRBV13,TRBJ2-3,.,TGTGCCAGCAGCACCCGGACAGGGGGCATAACAGATACGCAGTATTTT,CASSTRTGGITDTQYF
TRBD1,TRBV29-1,TRBJ2-2,.,TGCAGCGGGGGACAGGGGGTCGCCGGGGAGCTGTTTTTT,CSGGQGVAGELFF
TRBD1,TRBV6-1,TRBJ2-5,.,TGTGCCAGCGGGGGGATTGGACAGGGAAAAGAGACCCAGTACTTC,CASGGIGQGKETQYF
.,TRBV7-9,TRBJ1-4,.,TGTGCCAGCAGCTTAGGGGGGTTTGGTGAAAAACTGTTTTTT,CASSLGGFGEKLFF
TRBD1,TRBV6-1,TRBJ1-4,.,TGTGCCAGCAGTAAGGACAGGGGCAACGAAAAACTGTTTTTT,CASSKDRGNEKLFF
TRBD2,TRBV6-1,TRBJ2-2,.,TGTGCCAGCAGTGTGGCAACTAGCGGGAGGGCCCGTAACACCGGGGAGCTGTTTTTT,CASSVATSGRARNTGELFF
.,TRBV27,TRBJ2-3,.,TGTGCCAGCAGTTTACTAGGCCGGGATACGCAGTATTTT,CASSLLGRDTQYF
.,TRBV18,TRBJ2-1,.,TGTGCCAGCTCGCTGGAGGGACAGTACAATGAGCAGTTCTTC,CASSLEGQYNEQFF